The rows below give T cell receptor beta chains drawn from one sample of a study of shared clonotypes between healthy human individuals. The method was immunoSEQ multiplex PCR; TCRdb's version includes in-frame clones alone and lacks a portion of them. The table shows about 2.4 million clones, with more than 85% occurring only once. Sequencing input: naive CD4+ T cells from PBMCs. These receptors were obtained from a man aged 18 to 30 in good health. Some clones in this sample may be carry-over from other donors' samples. Each CDR3 is given with its conserved first and last residue. D genes are given only for firm matches. The size entry is marked missing in some rows and otherwise reads once, few, many or a size class.

CDR3aa: CASGGLIQQYF
CDR3nt: TGTGCCAGCGGGGGTTTGATACAGCAGTACTTC
abundance: .
d_gene: .
j_gene: TRBJ2-7
v_gene: TRBV6-5

CDR3aa: CASSDTAGEGETQYF
CDR3nt: TGTGCCAGCAGTGATACGGCAGGGGAAGGGGAGACCCAGTACTTC
abundance: .
d_gene: .
j_gene: TRBJ2-5
v_gene: TRBV25-1

CDR3aa: CASSSSGHSYEQYF
CDR3nt: TGTGCCAGCAGTTCTAGCGGCCACTCCTACGAGCAGTACTTC
abundance: .
d_gene: TRBD2
j_gene: TRBJ2-7
v_gene: TRBV28

CDR3aa: CASSPGPYSNQPQHF
CDR3nt: TGTGCCAGCAGCCCGGGGCCCTATAGCAATCAGCCCCAGCATTTT
abundance: once
d_gene: .
j_gene: TRBJ1-5
v_gene: TRBV7-3

CDR3aa: CASSVGTSIDTQYF
CDR3nt: TGTGCCAGCAGCGTAGGGACTAGCATTGATACGCAGTATTTT
abundance: .
d_gene: TRBD2
j_gene: TRBJ2-3
v_gene: TRBV9

CDR3aa: CASSLGWAESPEGQYF
CDR3nt: TGTGCCAGCAGCTTAGGGTGGGCAGAAAGTCCGGAAGGGCAGTACTTC
abundance: .
d_gene: .
j_gene: TRBJ2-7
v_gene: TRBV7-9

CDR3aa: CSVEFGTAVRKKLFF
CDR3nt: TGCAGCGTTGAGTTCGGGACAGCCGTGCGGAAAAAACTGTTTTTT
abundance: .
d_gene: TRBD1
j_gene: TRBJ1-4
v_gene: TRBV29-1

CDR3aa: CASSSRTSGRPDTQYF
CDR3nt: TGCGCCAGCAGCTCGCGGACTAGCGGACGGCCAGATACGCAGTATTTT
abundance: .
d_gene: TRBD2
j_gene: TRBJ2-3
v_gene: TRBV5-1

CDR3aa: CASSLGGPYGYTF
CDR3nt: TGTGCCAGCAGTTTAGGGGGTCCCTATGGCTACACCTTC
abundance: .
d_gene: .
j_gene: TRBJ1-2
v_gene: TRBV27

CDR3aa: CAISESNYGYTF
CDR3nt: TGTGCCATCAGTGAGTCAAACTATGGCTACACCTTC
abundance: .
d_gene: .
j_gene: TRBJ1-2
v_gene: TRBV10-3

CDR3aa: CSVKGGYTF
CDR3nt: TGCAGCGTTAAGGGGGGCTACACCTTC
abundance: few
d_gene: .
j_gene: TRBJ1-2
v_gene: TRBV29-1

CDR3aa: CASSLPQGAQSETQYF
CDR3nt: TGCGCCAGCAGCTTGCCCCAGGGAGCACAGAGCGAGACCCAGTACTTC
abundance: .
d_gene: .
j_gene: TRBJ2-5
v_gene: TRBV5-1

CDR3aa: CASSPRADEQYF
CDR3nt: TGTGCCAGCTCACCACGGGCCGACGAGCAGTACTTC
abundance: .
d_gene: .
j_gene: TRBJ2-7
v_gene: TRBV18

CDR3aa: CASSSRTSDTDTQYF
CDR3nt: TGTGCCAGCAGCTCCAGGACTAGCGACACAGATACGCAGTATTTT
abundance: .
d_gene: .
j_gene: TRBJ2-3
v_gene: TRBV21-1

CDR3aa: CASSKKREPLYEQYF
CDR3nt: TGTGCCAGCAGCAAAAAAAGGGAGCCCCTCTACGAGCAGTACTTC
abundance: .
d_gene: .
j_gene: TRBJ2-7
v_gene: TRBV7-3

CDR3aa: CASSSPGTPPYEQYF
CDR3nt: TGCGCCAGCAGCTCCCCCGGGACACCGCCGTACGAGCAGTACTTC
abundance: once
d_gene: .
j_gene: TRBJ2-7
v_gene: TRBV5-1

CDR3aa: CASSSPGGPLISGANVLTF
CDR3nt: TGTGCCAGCAGCTCACCCGGCGGACCGTTAATCTCTGGGGCCAACGTCCTGACTTTC
abundance: .
d_gene: .
j_gene: TRBJ2-6
v_gene: TRBV7-9

CDR3aa: CASRWTATGNTIYF
CDR3nt: TGCGCCAGCAGATGGACAGCTACTGGAAACACCATATATTTT
abundance: .
d_gene: .
j_gene: TRBJ1-3
v_gene: TRBV5-1

CDR3aa: CASSRRRTNADTQYF
CDR3nt: TGTGCCAGCAGCCGCAGAAGAACCAACGCAGATACGCAGTATTTT
abundance: .
d_gene: .
j_gene: TRBJ2-3
v_gene: TRBV7-3

CDR3aa: CASSQGGLGTEAFF
CDR3nt: TGCGCCAGCAGCCAAGGGGGCCTTGGCACTGAAGCTTTCTTT
abundance: .
d_gene: TRBD1
j_gene: TRBJ1-1
v_gene: TRBV5-1

CDR3aa: CASSPPRTGNTEAFF
CDR3nt: TGTGCCAGCTCACCACCGAGGACAGGGAACACTGAAGCTTTCTTT
abundance: .
d_gene: TRBD1
j_gene: TRBJ1-1
v_gene: TRBV18

CDR3aa: CASSSLPWVAYEQYF
CDR3nt: TGTGCCAGCAGCTCCTTACCATGGGTTGCCTACGAGCAGTACTTC
abundance: .
d_gene: .
j_gene: TRBJ2-7
v_gene: TRBV5-5

CDR3aa: CAWSLPANTEAFF
CDR3nt: TGTGCCTGGAGTTTGCCAGCGAACACTGAAGCTTTCTTT
abundance: .
d_gene: .
j_gene: TRBJ1-1
v_gene: TRBV30

CDR3aa: CASRSGTSDYNEQFF
CDR3nt: TGTGCCAGCAGGTCCGGGACTAGCGACTACAATGAGCAGTTCTTC
abundance: .
d_gene: TRBD2
j_gene: TRBJ2-1
v_gene: TRBV28

CDR3aa: CASSLTTYRVTEAFF
CDR3nt: TGTGCCAGCAGTTTGACAACCTACCGGGTCACTGAAGCTTTCTTT
abundance: .
d_gene: .
j_gene: TRBJ1-1
v_gene: TRBV7-2

CDR3aa: CAWSVPPRGRRDGYTF
CDR3nt: TGTGCCTGGAGTGTCCCCCCCCGGGGGAGACGGGATGGCTACACCTTC
abundance: .
d_gene: .
j_gene: TRBJ1-2
v_gene: TRBV30

CDR3aa: CASSLDPGGAGELFF
CDR3nt: TGCGCCAGCAGCTTGGACCCAGGGGGTGCCGGGGAGCTGTTTTTT
abundance: .
d_gene: TRBD1
j_gene: TRBJ2-2
v_gene: TRBV5-1

CDR3aa: CASSQLEIAYEQYF
CDR3nt: TGTGCCAGCAGCCAACTTGAGATCGCCTACGAGCAGTACTTC
abundance: .
d_gene: .
j_gene: TRBJ2-7
v_gene: TRBV14

CDR3aa: CASSLAGLDEQYF
CDR3nt: TGTGCCAGCAGCTTGGCCGGGTTGGACGAGCAGTACTTC
abundance: .
d_gene: .
j_gene: TRBJ2-7
v_gene: TRBV5-4

CDR3aa: CAWSAASIFGEQFF
CDR3nt: TGTGCCTGGAGCGCAGCCAGCATCTTTGGCGAGCAGTTCTTC
abundance: .
d_gene: .
j_gene: TRBJ2-1
v_gene: TRBV30

CDR3aa: CASSFYGTEQETQYF
CDR3nt: TGTGCCAGCAGCTTTTACGGGACGGAACAAGAGACCCAGTACTTC
abundance: .
d_gene: .
j_gene: TRBJ2-5
v_gene: TRBV5-4

CDR3aa: CASSISSGEGKNIQYF
CDR3nt: TGTGCCAGTAGTATCTCTAGCGGGGAGGGGAAAAACATTCAGTACTTC
abundance: .
d_gene: TRBD2
j_gene: TRBJ2-4
v_gene: TRBV19

CDR3aa: CASSADGGLAEAFF
CDR3nt: TGTGCCAGCAGCGCGGATGGGGGCTTGGCTGAAGCTTTCTTT
abundance: .
d_gene: .
j_gene: TRBJ1-1
v_gene: TRBV7-2

CDR3aa: CASSLTLPEGNEQFF
CDR3nt: TGCGCCAGCAGCTTGACCCTTCCAGAAGGAAATGAGCAGTTCTTC
abundance: .
d_gene: .
j_gene: TRBJ2-1
v_gene: TRBV5-1

CDR3aa: CASSSPQNSINIQYF
CDR3nt: TGTGCCAGCAGCTCGCCACAAAATTCGATAAACATTCAGTACTTC
abundance: .
d_gene: .
j_gene: TRBJ2-4
v_gene: TRBV7-8

CDR3aa: CASSAGPIWDTEAFF
CDR3nt: TGTGCCAGCAGCGCAGGGCCCATCTGGGACACTGAAGCTTTCTTT
abundance: .
d_gene: .
j_gene: TRBJ1-1
v_gene: TRBV9